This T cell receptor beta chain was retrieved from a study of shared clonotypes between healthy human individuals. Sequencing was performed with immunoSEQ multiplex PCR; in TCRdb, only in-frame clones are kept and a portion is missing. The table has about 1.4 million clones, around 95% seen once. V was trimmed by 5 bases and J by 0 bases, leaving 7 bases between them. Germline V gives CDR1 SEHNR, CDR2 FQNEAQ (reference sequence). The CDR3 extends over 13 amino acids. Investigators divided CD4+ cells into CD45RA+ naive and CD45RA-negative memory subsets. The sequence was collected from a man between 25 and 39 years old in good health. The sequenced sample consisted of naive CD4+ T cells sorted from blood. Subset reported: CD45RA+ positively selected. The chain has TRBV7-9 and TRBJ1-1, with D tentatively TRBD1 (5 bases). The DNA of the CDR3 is TGTGCCAGCAGCCAGACAGTGAACACTGAAGCTTTCTTT. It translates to CASSQTVNTEAFF.